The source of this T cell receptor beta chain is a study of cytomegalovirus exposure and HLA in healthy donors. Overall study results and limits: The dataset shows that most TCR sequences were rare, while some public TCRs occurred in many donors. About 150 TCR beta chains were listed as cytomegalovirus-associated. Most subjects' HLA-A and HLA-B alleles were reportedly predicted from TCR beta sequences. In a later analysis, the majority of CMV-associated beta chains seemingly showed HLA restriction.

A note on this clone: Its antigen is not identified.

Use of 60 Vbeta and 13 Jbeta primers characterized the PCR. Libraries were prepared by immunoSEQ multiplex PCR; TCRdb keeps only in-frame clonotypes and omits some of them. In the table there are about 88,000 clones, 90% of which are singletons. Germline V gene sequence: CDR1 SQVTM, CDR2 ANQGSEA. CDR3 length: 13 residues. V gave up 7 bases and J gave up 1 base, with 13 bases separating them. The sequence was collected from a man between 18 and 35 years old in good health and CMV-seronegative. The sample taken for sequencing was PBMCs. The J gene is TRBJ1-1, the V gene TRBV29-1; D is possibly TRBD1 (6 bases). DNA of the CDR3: TGCAGCGGCATCAGGGGTTGGAACACTGAAGCTTTCTTT. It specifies CSGIRGWNTEAFF. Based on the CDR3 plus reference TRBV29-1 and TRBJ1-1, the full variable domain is SAVISQKPSRDICQRGTSLTIQCQVDSQVTMMFWYRQQPGQSLTLIATANQGSEATYESGFVIDKFPISRPNLTFSTLTVSNMSPEDSSIYLCSGIRGWNTEAFFGQGTRLTVV.